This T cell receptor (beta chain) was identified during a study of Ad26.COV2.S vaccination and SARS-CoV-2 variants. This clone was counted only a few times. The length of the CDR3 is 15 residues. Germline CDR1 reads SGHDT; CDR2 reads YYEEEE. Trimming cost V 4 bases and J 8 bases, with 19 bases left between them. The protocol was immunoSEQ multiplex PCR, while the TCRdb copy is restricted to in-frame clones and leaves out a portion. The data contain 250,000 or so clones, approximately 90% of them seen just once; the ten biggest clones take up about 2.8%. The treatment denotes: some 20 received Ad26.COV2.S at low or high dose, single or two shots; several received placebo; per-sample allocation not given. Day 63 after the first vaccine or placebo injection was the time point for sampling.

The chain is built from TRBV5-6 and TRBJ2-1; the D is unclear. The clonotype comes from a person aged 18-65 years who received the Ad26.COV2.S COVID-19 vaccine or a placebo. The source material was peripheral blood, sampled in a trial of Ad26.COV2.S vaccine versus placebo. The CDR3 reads CASSPTDRLCHEQFF. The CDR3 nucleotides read TGTGCCAGCAGCCCGACCGACCGGTTGTGCCATGAGCAGTTCTTC.